One sample yielded the 27 T cell receptor beta chains listed below, sequenced in a study of cytomegalovirus exposure and HLA in healthy donors. Primers: 60 Vbeta forward and 13 Jbeta reverse. Profiled with immunoSEQ multiplex PCR; TCRdb holds only in-frame clones, not every one. The table shows fewer than 110,000 clones, with approximately 76% occurring only once. The sequencing input was PBMCs. These receptors all stem from a man younger than 30 in good health and CMV-seronegative.

This chain connects TRBV4-3 to TRBJ2-3; 8 bases match TRBD2. The trim removed 0 bases at V and 9 bases at J, leaving 5 bases unmatched. This CDR3 has 14 residues. Germline V gene lookup returns CDR1 LGHNA and CDR2 YSLEER. The CDR3 spells CASSQDMGLETQYF. In nucleotides, the CDR3 is TGCGCCAGCAGCCAAGATATGGGACTAGAGACGCAGTATTTT.

This clone has a single count. The J gene is TRBJ2-3, the V gene TRBV19; a weak D match, TRBD2 (7 bases). Germline V gene sequence: CDR1 LNHDA, CDR2 SQIVND (reference sequence). Trimming removed 5 bases from V and 5 bases from J, with 20 bases in between. CDR3 length: 16 amino acids. The CDR3 loop is CASSDLGGLGIDTQYF. DNA of the CDR3: TGTGCCAGTAGTGACCTCGGGGGGCTCGGGATAGATACGCAGTATTTT.

The chain combines TRBV4-2 with TRBJ2-2, with D possibly matching TRBD2 (6 bases). The CDR3 contains 15 residues. The V end was cut by 4 bases, the J end by 3 bases, with 12 bases between. CDR1 LGHNA and CDR2 YNFKEQ come from the germline V gene. Here the CDR3 DNA reads TGTGCCAGCAGCCCCAGCGGAGGGGACACCGGGGAGCTGTTTTTT. It encodes CASSPSGGDTGELFF.

As for this clone: One junction end does not reproduce the germline sequence, and a read error may be involved. The CDR3 DNA reads TGTGCCAGCAGCTTACCACAGGGTGGCTATGGCTACCCCTTC. It is translated as CASSLPQGGYGYPF. The chain links TRBV5-4 to TRBJ1-2, with a weak D call TRBD1 (6 bases). CDR1 SGHNT and CDR2 YYREEE come from the germline V gene (reference sequence). CDR3 length: 14 residues.

The V and J genes are TRBV15 and TRBJ2-1, with 8 bases fitting TRBD2. This CDR3 has 16 amino acids. Unmatched junction bases numbered 8, after V lost 4 bases and J lost 3 bases. CDR1 is LNHNV, CDR2 YYDKDF, per germline (reference sequence). This CDR3 reads CATSTRERGSYNEQFF. The CDR3, as DNA: TGTGCCACCAGCACCCGTGAGCGGGGGAGCTACAATGAGCAGTTCTTC.

This chain uses TRBV7-2 with TRBJ2-5; 8 positions agree with TRBD2. This CDR3 has 15 amino acids. The germline V gene encodes CDR1 SGHTA and CDR2 FQGNSA. With V trimmed by 5 bases and J by 5 bases, 10 bases remained unmatched. The CDR3 DNA reads TGTGCCAGCAGCCCTTGGCGGGGGGTTCTTGAGACCCAGTACTTC. As protein: CASSPWRGVLETQYF.

The CDR3 sequence: CASSFSQGAMNTEAFF. The CDR3 DNA reads as TGTGCCAGCAGTTTTAGTCAGGGGGCAATGAACACTGAAGCTTTCTTT. This chain links TRBV27 with TRBJ1-1; 8 bases fit TRBD1. With 3 bases clipped from V and 0 bases from J, the junction kept 6 bases outside the gene matches. From germline, CDR1 is MNHEY and CDR2 SMNVEV (reference sequence). CDR3 length: 16 residues.

The V gene is TRBV5-6, the J gene TRBJ2-4; perhaps TRBD1 as D (6 bases). Trimming left V 3 bases short and J 3 bases short, with 10 bases between. This CDR3 is built from 14 residues. Germline V gene data show CDR1 as SGHDT and CDR2 as YYEEEE. The CDR3 protein is CASSSTGDKNIQYF. CDR3 in DNA: TGTGCCAGCAGCTCGACAGGAGACAAAAACATTCAGTACTTC.

The chain employs TRBV2 and TRBJ2-5; TRBD2 aligns across 10 bases. Germline V gene data show CDR1 as SNHLY and CDR2 as FYNNEI. Losses at the gene ends were 4 bases for V and 5 bases for J; bases not matched to a gene: 7. The CDR3 contains 15 residues. The CDR3 here is CASSGLGTSDETQYF. The CDR3 DNA follows: TGTGCCAGCAGTGGTCTTGGGACTAGCGATGAGACCCAGTACTTC. The variable domain in full, with the rest retrieved from reference TRBV2 and TRBJ2-5, is EPEVTQTPSHQVTQMGQEVILRCVPISNHLYFYWYRQILGQKVEFLVSFYNNEISEKSEIFDDQFSVERPDGSNFTLKIRSTKLEDSAMYFCASSGLGTSDETQYFGPGTRLLVL.

The rearrangement joins TRBV7-8 to TRBJ2-5, with 8 nucleotides matching TRBD1. The ends lost 4 bases at V and 11 bases at J; junction bases unmatched: 12. The length of the CDR3 is 14 residues. The germline CDR1 and CDR2 sequences are SGHVS and FQNEAQ. The CDR3 DNA reads as TGTGCCAGCAGCTCGTACCGACAGGGGAGAGAGCAGTACTTC. Amino acid sequence: CASSSYRQGREQYF.

Notes on this clone: The same CDR3 can be traced to other DNA sequences in this sample. The rearrangement uses TRBV18 and TRBJ2-7; TRBD1 matches at 7 bases. With V trimmed by 3 bases and J by 2 bases, 4 bases remained unmatched. This CDR3 is 14 amino acids long. Germline assignment: CDR1 KGHSH and CDR2 LQKENI. As DNA, the CDR3 is TGTGCCAGCTCACCGGAGACAGGGACCTACGAGCAGTACTTC. Translating it yields CASSPETGTYEQYF.

This chain uses TRBV6-5 with TRBJ2-3, with a weak D call TRBD2 (5 bases). Trimming removed 0 bases at V and 1 base at J, with 11 bases between. Germline V gene data show CDR1 as MNHEY and CDR2 as SVGAGI. CDR3 length: 16 residues. The CDR3 sequence: CASSYSASLGTDTQYF. CDR3 bases: TGTGCCAGCAGTTACTCGGCTAGCTTGGGCACAGATACGCAGTATTTT.

The chain recombines TRBV10-1 with TRBJ2-7; 9 nucleotides agree with TRBD1. This CDR3 is built from 15 residues. V lost 6 bases to trimming and J lost 1 base; unmatched junction nucleotides: 7. Germline values: CDR1 WNHNN, CDR2 SYGVQD (reference sequence). CDR3 sequence: CASRGGTGFSYEQYF. CDR3 DNA sequence: TGCGCCAGCAGGGGCGGGACAGGGTTTTCCTACGAGCAGTACTTC.

This chain joins TRBV15 and TRBJ2-5, with 7 bases that match TRBD2. The CDR3 length is 13 residues. Per germline, CDR1 LNHNV and CDR2 YYDKDF (reference sequence). The V and J ends lost 5 bases and 5 bases, in that order; junction bases with no gene match: 5. The CDR3 loop is CATSPGTIETQYF. The DNA for the CDR3 is TGTGCCACCAGCCCCGGGACTATTGAGACCCAGTACTTC.

In this sample, this clone turned up a few times. V is TRBV11-2 and J is TRBJ1-3; 8 bases line up with TRBD1. This CDR3 contains 14 residues. V lost 5 bases and J lost 4; bases outside the gene matches: 4. The germline gives CDR1 SGHAT, CDR2 FQNNGV. CDR3 nucleotides: TGTGCCAGCAGCCCCAGGGGGCAAGGAAACACCATATATTTT. Translated, it gives CASSPRGQGNTIYF.

The chain carries TRBV2 and TRBJ1-6, with D possibly being TRBD1 (5 bases). This CDR3 spans 14 amino acids. The ends were cut back, 6 bases at V and 4 bases at J, with 10 bases in the middle. Germline lookup yields CDR1 SNHLY and CDR2 FYNNEI. Here the CDR3 reads CASRRGPYNSPLHF. DNA of the CDR3: TGTGCCAGCAGGCGGGGCCCGTATAATTCACCCCTCCACTTT.

The chain employs TRBV5-6 and TRBJ2-5; 10 bases map to TRBD2. With V trimmed by 4 bases and J by 5 bases, 8 bases remained unmatched. CDR3 length: 15 amino acids. Looked up from germline, CDR1 is SGHDT and CDR2 is YYEEEE. The CDR3 loop reads CASSGQRGGRETQYF. The CDR3 bases are TGTGCCAGCAGCGGCCAGCGGGGGGGCCGCGAGACCCAGTACTTC.

The genes are TRBV5-6 and TRBJ2-1, with TRBD1 matching 7 bases. CDR1 is SGHDT, CDR2 YYEEEE, per germline. This CDR3 is 15 amino acids long. The V gene end was trimmed by 0 bases and the J gene end by 4 bases; junction bases not matched to a gene: 4. CDR3 sequence (DNA): TGTGCCAGCAGCTTGGCCGGGACAGCTTACAATGAGCAGTTCTTC. Residues: CASSLAGTAYNEQFF.

The chain couples TRBV29-1 to TRBJ1-2, with 7 bases aligning to TRBD1. The trim removed 6 bases at V and 0 bases at J, leaving 13 bases unmatched. Germline CDR1 reads SQVTM; CDR2 reads ANQGSEA. CDR3 size: 16 residues. CDR3 coding DNA: TGCAGCGTCGGACGAGCCCCGGGACAGACTAACTATGGCTACACCTTC. Encoded protein: CSVGRAPGQTNYGYTF.

Of note for this clone: Other DNA sequences of this sample code for an identical CDR3. The chain recombines TRBV13 with TRBJ2-1, with unresolved D. This CDR3 region has 13 residues. V shed 6 bases and J shed 6 bases, with 12 bases lying between them. Per the germline V gene, CDR1 is PRHDT and CDR2 is FYEKMQ (reference sequence). The CDR3 loop reads CASSSRGLNEQFF. DNA of the CDR3: TGTGCCAGCAGTTCCCGCGGCCTCAATGAGCAGTTCTTC.

In regard to this clone: The sample carries other DNA sequences with the same CDR3. The genes are TRBV5-4 and TRBJ2-2; a weak D match, TRBD1 (6 bases). The germline V gene encodes CDR1 SGHNT and CDR2 YYREEE (reference sequence). Deletions cut 0 bases from V and 8 bases from J, with 17 bases between. The CDR3 consists of 16 residues. Here the CDR3 reads CASSLGLGASTGELFF. The CDR3 coding sequence is TGTGCCAGCAGCTTGGGTTTGGGGGCGAGCACTGGGGAGCTGTTTTTT. The full variable domain, rest sourced from reference TRBV5-4 and TRBJ2-2, is ETGVTQSPTHLIKTRGQQVTLRCSSQSGHNTVSWYQQALGQGPQFIFQYYREEENGRGNFPPRFSGLQFPNYSSELNVNALELDDSALYLCASSLGLGASTGELFFGEGSRLTVL.

V usage is TRBV5-6 and J usage is TRBJ2-3; TRBD2 matches 15 bases. This CDR3 contains 19 residues. Germline CDR1 SGHDT, CDR2 YYEEEE. The V segment lost 4 bases and the J segment 1 base; nucleotides outside the gene matches: 10. CDR3 sequence (DNA): TGTGCCAGCAGCAGCTACGGACTAGCGGGGGGGCGAGGCACAGATACGCAGTATTTT. Residues: CASSSYGLAGGRGTDTQYF.

The chain joins TRBV2 to TRBJ2-1; 7 bases are a match to TRBD1. The CDR3 runs 15 residues. V shed 7 bases, J shed 6 bases, and the junction held 12 bases outside the gene matches. CDR1 SNHLY and CDR2 FYNNEI come from the germline V gene. DNA of the CDR3: TGTGCCAGCACTAACACCTGGGGACAGTCCAATGAGCAGTTCTTC. Translated: CASTNTWGQSNEQFF. Using reference TRBV2 and TRBJ2-1 for the parts outside the CDR3, the full variable domain is EPEVTQTPSHQVTQMGQEVILRCVPISNHLYFYWYRQILGQKVEFLVSFYNNEISEKSEIFDDQFSVERPDGSNFTLKIRSTKLEDSAMYFCASTNTWGQSNEQFFGPGTRLTVL.

The V gene is TRBV7-3, the J gene TRBJ2-1; weak D call: TRBD2 (5 bases). V was clipped by 1 base and J by 9 bases, with 13 bases between them. This CDR3 spans 14 amino acids. Germline CDR1 and CDR2: SGHTA and FQGTGA. CDR3 protein: CASSLNLESGEQFF. In DNA form, the CDR3 reads TGTGCCAGCAGCTTAAACCTTGAAAGCGGTGAGCAGTTCTTC.

The rearrangement links TRBV4-1 to TRBJ1-2, with D perhaps TRBD1 (6 bases). V shed 1 base and J shed 2 bases, with 14 bases lying between them. The CDR3 length is 16 residues. Germline CDR1 reads MGHRA; CDR2 reads YSYEKL. CDR3 in amino acids: CASSQGTQGWNYGYTF. Written as DNA, the CDR3 is TGCGCCAGCAGCCAAGGTACCCAGGGGTGGAACTATGGCTACACCTTC.

This clone has at least ten counts. The chain recombines TRBV10-2 with TRBJ2-3; 12 nucleotides match TRBD2. CDR1 is WSHSY and CDR2 is SAAADI in the germline V gene. The trim removed 0 bases at V and 8 bases at J, leaving 6 bases unmatched. The CDR3 length is 16 residues. The CDR3 protein is CASSESASGGAATQYF. The DNA for the CDR3 is TGCGCCAGCAGTGAGTCGGCTAGCGGGGGGGCCGCTACGCAGTATTTT.

CDR3 region: CASSYSRPSSGNTIYF. CDR3 nucleotide sequence: TGTGCCAGCAGTTACTCTCGCCCCAGCTCTGGAAACACCATATATTTT. The V and J genes are TRBV6-5 and TRBJ1-3; D is ambiguous. The germline V gene has CDR1 MNHEY and CDR2 SVGAGI. The CDR3 spans 16 residues. Trimming removed 0 bases at V and 0 bases at J, with 9 bases between.